This entry concerns a single T cell receptor beta chain. Its antigen is not identified. At the DNA level, this CDR3 is encoded by other sequences in the same sample as well. The CDR3 spans 14 residues. Germline V gene lookup returns CDR1 SEHNR and CDR2 FQNEAQ (reference sequence). Trimming took 3 bases from V and 2 from J, leaving 10 bases between them. The source of the sample is a study of cytomegalovirus exposure and HLA in healthy donors. At the level of the study: Researchers found that about 84% of just under 400 genotyped donors fell within the Caucasian-associated ancestry cluster. Study results and limitations: In a later analysis, productive TCRs from donors in an Asian-associated ancestry cluster reportedly carried fewer N-insertions than the cohort mean. Through in vitro validation, a few CMV-associated chains were shown to be specific for CMV antigens. Analysis was carried out at a later point, and it linked a missense DCLRE1C variant to TCR beta V- and J-gene trimming.

Use of 60 Vbeta and 13 Jbeta primers characterized the PCR. Here immunoSEQ multiplex PCR was the method, and the copy in TCRdb shows in-frame clones only, minus some. The data contain just under 250,000 clones, around 80% of them singletons. The chain joins TRBV7-9 to TRBJ1-2; the D is unclear. The material sequenced was PBMCs. The sequence derives from a woman between 35 and 50 years old in good health and CMV-seropositive. CDR3 nucleotide sequence: TGTGCCAGCAGCTTTGCTGGTCAGAACTATGGCTACACCTTC. This translates into CASSFAGQNYGYTF.